The present T cell receptor beta chain was sequenced within a study of identifying expanded T cells in peripheral blood. On this clone itself: A much larger clone differs from this one at a single base, so this may be a read error.

The CDR3 covers 15 residues. V was pared by 4 bases and J by 1 base, with 7 bases of the junction left unmatched. Looked up from germline, CDR1 is SGHKS and CDR2 is YYEKEE (reference sequence). TCRdb keeps only in-frame clones here, not all; method: immunoSEQ multiplex PCR. Of 70,000 to 100,000 clones in the sample, around nine tenths were seen once. The TCR sequence derives from a person aged 18 to 75 in good health. The chain couples TRBV5-5 to TRBJ2-7; 8 positions match TRBD2. Sequencing was carried out using blood. DNA of the CDR3: TGTGCCAGCAGCCAAGAGACTAGCGAGTCCTACGAGCAGTACTTC. Its protein product is CASSQETSESYEQYF.